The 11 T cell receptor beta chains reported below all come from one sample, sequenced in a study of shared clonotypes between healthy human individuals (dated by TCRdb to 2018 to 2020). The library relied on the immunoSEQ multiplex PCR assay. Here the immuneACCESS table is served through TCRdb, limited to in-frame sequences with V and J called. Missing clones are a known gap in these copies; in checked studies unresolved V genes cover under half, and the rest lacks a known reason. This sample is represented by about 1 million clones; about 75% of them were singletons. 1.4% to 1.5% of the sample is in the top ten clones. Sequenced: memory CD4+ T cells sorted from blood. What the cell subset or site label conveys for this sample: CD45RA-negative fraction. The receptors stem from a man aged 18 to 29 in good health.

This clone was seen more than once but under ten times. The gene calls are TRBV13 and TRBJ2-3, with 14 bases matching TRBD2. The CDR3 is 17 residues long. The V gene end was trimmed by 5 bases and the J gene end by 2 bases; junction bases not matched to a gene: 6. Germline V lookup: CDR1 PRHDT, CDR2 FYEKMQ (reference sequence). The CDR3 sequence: CASSTWTSGGTTDTQYF. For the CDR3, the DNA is TGTGCCAGCAGCACCTGGACTAGCGGGGGGACCACAGATACGCAGTATTTT.

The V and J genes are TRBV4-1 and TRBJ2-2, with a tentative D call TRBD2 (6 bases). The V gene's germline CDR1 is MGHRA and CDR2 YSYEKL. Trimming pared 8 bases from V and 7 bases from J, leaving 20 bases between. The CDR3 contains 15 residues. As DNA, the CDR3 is TGCGCCAGCTCTCCGGGACTCTCTTTGTACGGGGAGCTGTTTTTT. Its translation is CASSPGLSLYGELFF.

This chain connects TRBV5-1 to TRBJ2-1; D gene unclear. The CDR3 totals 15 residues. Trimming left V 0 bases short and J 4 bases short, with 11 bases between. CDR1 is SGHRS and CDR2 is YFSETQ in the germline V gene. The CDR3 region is CASSLDARPYNEQFF. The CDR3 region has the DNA TGCGCCAGCAGCTTGGACGCCAGACCGTACAATGAGCAGTTCTTC.

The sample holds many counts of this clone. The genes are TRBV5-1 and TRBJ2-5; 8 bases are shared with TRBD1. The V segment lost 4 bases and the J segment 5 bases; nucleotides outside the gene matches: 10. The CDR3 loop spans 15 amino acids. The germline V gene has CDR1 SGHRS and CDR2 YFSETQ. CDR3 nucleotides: TGCGCCAGCAGCCCCCGGACAGGGCAGATGGAGACCCAGTACTTC. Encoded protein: CASSPRTGQMETQYF.

The CDR3 DNA reads TGTGCCAGCTCAAAAGGAGTTAATTCACCCCTCCACTTT. Translation: CASSKGVNSPLHF. V usage is TRBV27 and J usage is TRBJ1-6; D remains ambiguous. The ends were cut back, 8 bases at V and 6 bases at J, with 11 bases in the middle. The V gene's germline CDR1 is MNHEY and CDR2 SMNVEV (reference sequence). The CDR3 has 13 residues.

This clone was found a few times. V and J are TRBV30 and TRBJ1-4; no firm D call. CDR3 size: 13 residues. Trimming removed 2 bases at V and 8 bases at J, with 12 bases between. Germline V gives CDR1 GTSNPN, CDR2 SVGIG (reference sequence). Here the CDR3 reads CAWSPFPFEKLFF. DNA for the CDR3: TGTGCCTGGAGTCCCTTCCCCTTCGAAAAACTGTTTTTT.

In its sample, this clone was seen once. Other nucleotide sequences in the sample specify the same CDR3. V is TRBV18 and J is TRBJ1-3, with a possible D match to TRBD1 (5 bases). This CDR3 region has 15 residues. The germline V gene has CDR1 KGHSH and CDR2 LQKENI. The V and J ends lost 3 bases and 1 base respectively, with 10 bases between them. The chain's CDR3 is CASSPGGISGNTIYF. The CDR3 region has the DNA TGTGCCAGCTCACCCGGGGGGATATCTGGAAACACCATATATTTT. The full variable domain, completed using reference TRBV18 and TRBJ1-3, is NAGVMQNPRHLVRRRGQEARLRCSPMKGHSHVYWYRQLPEEGLKFMVYLQKENIIDESGMPKERFSAEFPKEGPSILRIQQVVRGDSAAYFCASSPGGISGNTIYFGEGSWLTVV.

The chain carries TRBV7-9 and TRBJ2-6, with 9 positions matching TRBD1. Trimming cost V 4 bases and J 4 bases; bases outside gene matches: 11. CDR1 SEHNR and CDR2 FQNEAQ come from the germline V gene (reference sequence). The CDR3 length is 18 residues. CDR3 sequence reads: CASSSLKQGAGGANVLTF. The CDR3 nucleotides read TGTGCCAGCAGCTCCCTTAAACAGGGGGCGGGCGGGGCCAACGTCCTGACTTTC.

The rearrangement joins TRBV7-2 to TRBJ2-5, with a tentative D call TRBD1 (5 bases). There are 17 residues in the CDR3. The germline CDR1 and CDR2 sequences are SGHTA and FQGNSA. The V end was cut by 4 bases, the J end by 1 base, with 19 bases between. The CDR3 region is CASSSTPLTATQETQYF. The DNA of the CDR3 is TGTGCCAGCAGCTCAACACCCTTGACAGCAACCCAAGAGACCCAGTACTTC.

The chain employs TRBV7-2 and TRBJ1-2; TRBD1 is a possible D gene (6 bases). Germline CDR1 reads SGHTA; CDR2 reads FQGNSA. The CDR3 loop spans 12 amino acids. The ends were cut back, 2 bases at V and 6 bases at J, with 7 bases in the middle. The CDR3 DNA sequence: TGTGCCAGCAGCTTAAGGGGGGATGGCTACACCTTC. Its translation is CASSLRGDGYTF.

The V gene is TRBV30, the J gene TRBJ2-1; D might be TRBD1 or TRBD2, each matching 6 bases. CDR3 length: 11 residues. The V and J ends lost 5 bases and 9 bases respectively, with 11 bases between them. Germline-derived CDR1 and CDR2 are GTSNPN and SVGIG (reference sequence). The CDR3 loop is CAWSRGREQFF. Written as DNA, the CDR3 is TGTGCCTGGTCCCGGGGGCGTGAGCAGTTCTTC.